The text below deals with one T cell receptor (beta chain). These data are taken from a study of blood T cell repertoires in COVID-19. Germline-derived CDR1 and CDR2 are SGHTA and FQGNSA. J was trimmed by 4 bases and V by 3 bases; bases with no gene match: 5. The CDR3 covers 14 residues. The protocol was immunoSEQ multiplex PCR, while the TCRdb copy is restricted to in-frame clones and leaves out a portion. The table lists tens of thousands of clones, around nine tenths of them singletons. The TCR originated in a man aged 55 to 69 with active COVID-19. Specimen: peripheral blood. The rearrangement joins TRBV7-2 to TRBJ1-2; 7 positions match TRBD1. Here the CDR3 reads CASSFSRDSYGYTF. The CDR3 DNA follows: TGTGCCAGCAGCTTCTCCAGGGACAGCTATGGCTACACCTTC.